This T cell receptor (beta chain) stems from a study of blood T cell repertoires in COVID-19. Study-wide context: Collection of acute and convalescent COVID-19 samples took place in the United States, Italy and Spain. The analysed material was cDNA or gDNA that came from T cells, B-cell-depleted T cells, or PBMCs.

The CDR3 covers 17 residues. The V gene lost 5 bases and the J gene lost 2 bases, with 19 bases spanning the gap. Germline CDR1 LGHNA, CDR2 YNFKEQ. Source study methods: Reference gene primers were amplified, and this amplification served to estimate nucleated cell counts. This table comes from immunoSEQ multiplex PCR, and its TCRdb copy is limited to in-frame clones, with some not included. That table is the source of V, J and clone size, and D and trimming were worked out from the DNA. This sample carries 80,000 to 100,000 clones, about 80% of them seen once, and the ten largest clones take 11%. The chain combines TRBV4-2 with TRBJ2-1, with a tentative D call TRBD2 (6 bases). Sequencing was done on a sample of peripheral blood. This receptor was obtained from a man in his 70s with active or convalescent COVID-19. In DNA form, the CDR3 reads TGTGCCAGCAGCGTCTCATGGGTAGCGGCTGCCTACAATGAGCAGTTCTTC. This encodes CASSVSWVAAAYNEQFF.